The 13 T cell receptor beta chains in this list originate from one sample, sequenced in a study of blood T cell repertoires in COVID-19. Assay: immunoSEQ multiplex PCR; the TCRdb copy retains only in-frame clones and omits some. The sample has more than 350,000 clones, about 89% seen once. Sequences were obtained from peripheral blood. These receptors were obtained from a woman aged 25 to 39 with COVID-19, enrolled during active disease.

In nucleotides, the CDR3 is TGCAGCGCCCTGTCCCCTTCCTACGAGCAGTACTTC. It encodes CSALSPSYEQYF. The rearrangement links TRBV29-1 to TRBJ2-7; D is uncertain. CDR3 length equals 12 residues. V lost 7 bases and J lost 1, with 11 bases in between. CDR1 SQVTM and CDR2 ANQGSEA come from the germline V gene.

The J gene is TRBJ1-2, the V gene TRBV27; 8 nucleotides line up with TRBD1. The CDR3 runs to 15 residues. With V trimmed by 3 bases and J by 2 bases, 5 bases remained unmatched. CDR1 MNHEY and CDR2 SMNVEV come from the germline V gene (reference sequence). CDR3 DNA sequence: TGTGCCAGCAGTTTCACAACAGGGGGGAACTATGGCTACACCTTC. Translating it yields CASSFTTGGNYGYTF.

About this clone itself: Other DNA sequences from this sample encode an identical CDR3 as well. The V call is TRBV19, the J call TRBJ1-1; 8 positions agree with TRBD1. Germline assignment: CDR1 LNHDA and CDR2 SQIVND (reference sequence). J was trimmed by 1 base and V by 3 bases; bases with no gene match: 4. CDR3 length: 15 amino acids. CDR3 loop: CASSIAGGPNTEAFF. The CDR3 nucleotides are TGTGCCAGTAGTATTGCAGGGGGCCCGAACACTGAAGCTTTCTTT.

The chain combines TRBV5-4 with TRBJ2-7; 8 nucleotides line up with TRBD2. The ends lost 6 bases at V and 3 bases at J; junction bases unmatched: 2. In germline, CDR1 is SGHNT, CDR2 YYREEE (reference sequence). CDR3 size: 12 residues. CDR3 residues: CASMLAGYEQYV. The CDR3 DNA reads TGTGCCAGCATGCTAGCGGGCTACGAGCAGTACGTC.

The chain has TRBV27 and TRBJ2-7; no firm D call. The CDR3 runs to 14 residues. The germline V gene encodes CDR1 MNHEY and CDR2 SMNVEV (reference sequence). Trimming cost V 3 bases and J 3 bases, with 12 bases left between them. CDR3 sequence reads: CASSLSSTNYEQYV. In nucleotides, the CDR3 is TGTGCCAGCAGTTTGAGCAGTACTAACTACGAGCAGTACGTC.

CDR3 bases: TGCGCCAGCAGCCCAATTCCCGGGACAGGGGTTAATAGTGGTGCCTCTTTCCGTCGGATATATTTT. It codes for CASSPIPGTGVNSGASFRRIYF. The chain joins TRBV5-1 to TRBJ1-3; 10 nucleotides align to TRBD1. CDR3 size: 22 residues. Germline CDR1 SGHRS, CDR2 YFSETQ. V gave up 4 bases and J gave up 13 bases; unmatched junction bases: 35.

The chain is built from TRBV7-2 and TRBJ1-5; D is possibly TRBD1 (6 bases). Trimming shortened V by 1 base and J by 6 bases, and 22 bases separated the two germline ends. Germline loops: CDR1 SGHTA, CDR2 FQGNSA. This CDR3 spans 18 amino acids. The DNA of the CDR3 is TGTGCCAGCAGCTTAGACGTCCGCCGGGGGGCCGCTGTTCAGCCCCAGCATTTT. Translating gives CASSLDVRRGAAVQPQHF.

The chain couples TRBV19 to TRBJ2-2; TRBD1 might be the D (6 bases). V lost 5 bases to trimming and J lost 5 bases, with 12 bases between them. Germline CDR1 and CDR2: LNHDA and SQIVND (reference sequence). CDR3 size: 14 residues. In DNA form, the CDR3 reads TGTGCCAGTAGTGGATTCAGGGGTACCGGGGAGCTGTTTTTT. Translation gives CASSGFRGTGELFF. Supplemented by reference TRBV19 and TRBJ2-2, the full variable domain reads DGGITQSPKYLFRKEGQNVTLSCEQNLNHDAMYWYRQDPGQGLRLIYYSQIVNDFQKGDIAEGYSVSREKKESFPLTVTSAQKNPTAFYLCASSGFRGTGELFFGEGSRLTVL.

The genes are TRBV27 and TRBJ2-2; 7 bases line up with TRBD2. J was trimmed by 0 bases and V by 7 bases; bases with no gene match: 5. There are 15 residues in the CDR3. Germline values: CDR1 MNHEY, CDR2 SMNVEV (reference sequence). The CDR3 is CASKRGRANTGELFF. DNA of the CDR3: TGTGCCAGCAAGAGAGGGAGGGCGAACACCGGGGAGCTGTTTTTT.

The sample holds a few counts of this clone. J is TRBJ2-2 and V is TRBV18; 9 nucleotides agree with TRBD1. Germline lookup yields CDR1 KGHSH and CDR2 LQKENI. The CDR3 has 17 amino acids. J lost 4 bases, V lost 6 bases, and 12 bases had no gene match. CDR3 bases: TGTGCCAGCTCGCCCTACCCGGGACAGGGAGGCACCGGGGAGCTGTTTTTT. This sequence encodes CASSPYPGQGGTGELFF.

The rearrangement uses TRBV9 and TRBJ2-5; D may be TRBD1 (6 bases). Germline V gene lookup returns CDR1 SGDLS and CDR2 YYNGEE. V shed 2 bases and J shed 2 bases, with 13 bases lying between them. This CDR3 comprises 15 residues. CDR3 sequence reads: CASSVQWTDQETQYF. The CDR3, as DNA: TGTGCCAGCAGCGTTCAGTGGACAGATCAAGAGACCCAGTACTTC.

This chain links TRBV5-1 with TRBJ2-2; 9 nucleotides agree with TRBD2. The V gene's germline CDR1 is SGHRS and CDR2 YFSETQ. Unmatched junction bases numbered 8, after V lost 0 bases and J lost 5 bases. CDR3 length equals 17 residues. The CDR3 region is CASSLAVAGEWTGELFF. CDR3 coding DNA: TGCGCCAGCAGCTTGGCGGTAGCGGGAGAGTGGACCGGGGAGCTGTTTTTT.

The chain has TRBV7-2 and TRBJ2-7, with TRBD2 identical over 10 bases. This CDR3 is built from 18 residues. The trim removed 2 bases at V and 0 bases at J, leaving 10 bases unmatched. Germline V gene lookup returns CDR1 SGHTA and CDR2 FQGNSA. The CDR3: CASSLMASGSQSSYEQYV. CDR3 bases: TGTGCCAGCAGCTTAATGGCTAGCGGGAGCCAGAGCTCCTACGAGCAGTACGTC.